The 16 T cell receptor beta chains below all came from one sample that was sequenced in a study of T-cell reconstitution after alpha-beta-depleted transplantation in children. This sample's TCRbeta library carried unique molecular identifier barcodes. TCRdb fed the PCR reads into MiXCR, producing one record per CDR3 protein. The profile shows 250,000 to 400,000 distinct CDR3 sequences, 23% of them singletons. Here the sequenced sample was PBMCs, mostly from graft donor cells, taken 180 days after TCRalphabeta/CD19-depleted stem cell transplant. These receptors were obtained from a male patient aged 10-17 years who had a stem cell transplant for acute lymphoblastic leukemia, so the T cells may come from the graft donor.

This clonotype has a handful of counts. This sequence joins TRBV7-3 and TRBJ2-7; TRBD2 aligns across 13 bases. Germline V gene sequence: CDR1 SGHTA, CDR2 FQGTGA. Trimming removed 1 base from V and 3 bases from J; junction bases left unmatched: 18. This CDR3 is built from 21 residues. This chain's CDR3 is CASSLKDRLAGGPGAHYEQYF. The CDR3 DNA follows: TGTGCCAGCAGCTTAAAGGACCGACTAGCGGGAGGACCGGGGGCCCACTACGAGCAGTACTTC.

This chain joins TRBV12-3 or TRBV12-4 and TRBJ1-6; 9 nucleotides line up with TRBD1. V lost 4 bases and J lost 9; bases outside the gene matches: 7. CDR3 length equals 15 residues. CDR3 DNA sequence: TGTGCCAGCAGTTCTTGGGACAGGGCGGCTTCACCCCTCCACTTT. It translates to CASSSWDRAASPLHF.

Remarks on this clonotype: The conserved phenylalanine or tryptophan normally closing the CDR3 is absent here, so this likely arose from a read error. The chain uses TRBV14 and TRBJ2-1, with D possibly TRBD2 on 6 matching bases. Trimming took off 4 bases at V and 1 base at J, with 17 bases between the two ends. This CDR3 has 17 amino acids. Germline V gene data show CDR1 as SGHDN and CDR2 as FVKESK. For the CDR3, the DNA is TGTGCCAGCAGCCTCTTCCCCGGGGGAAGGTCCTACAATGAGCAGTTCTCC. Its protein product is CASSLFPGGRSYNEQFS.

This clonotype is a singleton in its sample. This chain links TRBV20-1 with TRBJ2-3; 9 bases align to TRBD2. CDR3 length: 14 residues. Germline V gene sequence: CDR1 DFQATT, CDR2 SNEGSKA (reference sequence). V trimming: 5 bases; J trimming: 7 bases; junction bases outside the gene matches: 10. The CDR3 protein is CSAERPLAGYTQYF. The CDR3 DNA reads as TGCAGTGCTGAGAGACCCCTAGCGGGATATACGCAGTATTTT.

The chain employs TRBV24-1 and TRBJ2-7; maybe TRBD2 (5 bases). The CDR3 is 12 residues long. From germline, CDR1 is KGHDR and CDR2 SFDVKD. V was cut by 0 bases and J by 6 bases, with 5 bases left in between. The CDR3 loop reads CATSDLRGEQYF. CDR3 DNA: TGTGCCACCAGTGATTTGCGGGGCGAGCAGTACTTC.

The chain combines TRBV20-1 with TRBJ2-7; 9 nucleotides agree with TRBD2. Germline V CDR1 and CDR2: DFQATT, SNEGSKA (reference sequence). The V and J ends lost 6 bases and 2 bases, in that order; junction bases with no gene match: 5. The CDR3 consists of 13 residues. The CDR3 region is CSAISGSAYEQYF. CDR3 in DNA: TGCAGTGCCATTAGCGGGAGCGCCTACGAGCAGTACTTC.

This clonotype was seen a few times. The chain couples TRBV19 to TRBJ2-5; 8 bases are a match to TRBD2. The length of the CDR3 is 14 residues. After removal of 3 bases from V and 9 bases from J, the junction contained 9 bases not matched to a gene. The germline CDR1 and CDR2 sequences are LNHDA and SQIVND (reference sequence). The CDR3, as DNA: TGTGCCAGTAGTATTCGGACCGGGAGGGCACCCCAGTACTTC. It codes for CASSIRTGRAPQYF.

The chain employs TRBV7-6 and TRBJ2-1; TRBD2 agrees at 7 bases. J gave up 2 bases and V 5 bases, and 3 bases lay outside the gene matches. Germline loops: CDR1 SGHVS, CDR2 FNYEAQ. The CDR3 extends over 14 amino acids. CDR3 sequence: CASSGGGAYNEQFF. The DNA of the CDR3 is TGTGCCAGCAGCGGGGGAGGGGCCTACAATGAGCAGTTCTTC.

The chain combines TRBV7-9 with TRBJ1-4, with 9 positions matching TRBD1. CDR1 and CDR2 from the germline V gene are SEHNR and FQNEAQ (reference sequence). The V and J ends lost 3 bases and 8 bases, in that order; junction bases with no gene match: 7. The CDR3 runs to 15 residues. The CDR3: CASSFSQGASEKLFF. The CDR3 DNA is TGTGCCAGCAGCTTTTCACAGGGGGCGTCGGAAAAACTGTTTTTT. Using reference TRBV7-9 and TRBJ1-4 for the parts outside the CDR3, the full variable domain is DTGVSQNPRHKITKRGQNVTFRCDPISEHNRLYWYRQTLGQGPEFLTYFQNEAQLEKSRLLSDRFSAERPKGSFSTLEIQRTEQGDSAMYLCASSFSQGASEKLFFGSGTQLSVL.

J is TRBJ1-1 and V is TRBV9; D remains ambiguous. The length of the CDR3 is 16 residues. The V end lost 0 bases, the J end lost 3 bases, and 15 bases lay between the germline ends. Germline CDR1 reads SGDLS; CDR2 reads YYNGEE. The CDR3 DNA reads as TGTGCCAGCAGCGTAGCCCTCGGAGGGAGGGACACTGAAGCTTTCTTT. It is translated as CASSVALGGRDTEAFF.

The rearrangement uses TRBV5-1 and TRBJ1-6; the D is unclear. From germline, CDR1 is SGHRS and CDR2 YFSETQ. Trimming cost V 4 bases and J 9 bases, with 17 bases left between them. This CDR3 region has 15 residues. The CDR3 loop reads CASSPEGPRRSPLHF. The CDR3 region has the DNA TGCGCCAGCAGCCCGGAGGGCCCGCGGCGTTCACCCCTCCACTTT.

There are a few counts of this clonotype. The CDR3 DNA reads TGTGCCAGTAAAACTCCCTCGGGTCGTTACAATGAGCAGTTCTTC. This translates into CASKTPSGRYNEQFF. The rearrangement joins TRBV7-3 to TRBJ2-1, with D unresolved. Trimming left V 9 bases short and J 4 bases short, with 19 bases between. There are 15 residues in the CDR3. The germline gives CDR1 SGHTA, CDR2 FQGTGA.

The chain combines TRBV7-9 with TRBJ2-5; D remains unclear. Germline loops: CDR1 SEHNR, CDR2 FQNEAQ (reference sequence). The CDR3 spans 12 residues. Trimming cost V 6 bases and J 3 bases, with 8 bases left between them. CDR3: CASRSGKETQYF. The CDR3 DNA sequence: TGTGCCAGCAGATCGGGCAAAGAGACCCAGTACTTC.

In its sample, this clonotype was seen a few times. The chain joins TRBV6-1 to TRBJ2-5, with D possibly TRBD1 on 6 matching bases. V lost 6 bases and J 6 bases, leaving 11 bases between the germline ends. CDR3 size: 12 residues. Germline loops: CDR1 MNHNS, CDR2 SASEGT. The CDR3 protein is CASSLRGQTQYF. CDR3 DNA: TGTGCCAGCAGCCTCAGGGGACAGACCCAGTACTTC.

This sequence joins TRBV19 and TRBJ1-5; no reliable D call. The CDR3 has 15 residues. Deletions cut 7 bases from V and 1 base from J, with 14 bases between. Germline V gene data show CDR1 as LNHDA and CDR2 as SQIVND (reference sequence). The CDR3, as DNA: TGTGCCAGTATCTCTGACCGATTAAGCAATCAGCCCCAGCATTTT. Translation gives CASISDRLSNQPQHF.

This clonotype showed up just a few times. The rearrangement links TRBV5-1 to TRBJ2-1; D possibly corresponds to TRBD1 (5 bases). CDR3 length: 13 residues. Germline V CDR1 and CDR2: SGHRS, YFSETQ. V shed 7 bases and J shed 1 base, with 9 bases lying between them. The CDR3 DNA is TGCGCCAGCGGGGCAGGTTCCTACAATGAGCAGTTCTTC. Amino acids: CASGAGSYNEQFF.